These 2 T cell receptor beta chains were sequenced from one sample in a study of CD4 T cells in relation to SARS-CoV-2 and coronaviruses. The protocol was immunoSEQ multiplex PCR, while the TCRdb copy is restricted to in-frame clones and leaves out a portion. Altogether around 21,000 clones are present, roughly 66% being singletons, with the ten largest covering around 10%. These TCRs' antigens remain unknown. Before the COVID-19 pandemic, during about 2011-2019, CD4+ T cells were taken from unexposed donors. CD4+ T cells were isolated from the cells after about nine days of culture. The material sequenced was CD4+ T cells from PBMCs, cultured in vitro. These receptors were obtained from a human donor in good health.

This clone was seen a handful of times. The chain employs TRBV19 and TRBJ2-1; 8 nucleotides agree with TRBD2. Germline V lookup: CDR1 LNHDA, CDR2 SQIVND (reference sequence). The J segment lost 9 bases and the V segment lost 6 bases, leaving 13 bases of the junction unmatched. This CDR3 spans 15 amino acids. DNA of the CDR3: TGTGCCAGTAGGGCAATGCGGGAGGCGGGTAGTGAGCAGTTCTTC. Its translation: CASRAMREAGSEQFF.

This chain joins TRBV4-1 and TRBJ1-3; TRBD1 matches 7 bases. Losses at the gene ends were 0 bases for V and 2 bases for J; bases not matched to a gene: 10. The CDR3 contains 18 residues. CDR1 and CDR2 (germline): MGHRA, YSYEKL. Here the CDR3 reads CASSQEAMAGGTGNTIYF. CDR3 DNA sequence: TGCGCCAGCAGCCAAGAAGCGATGGCAGGGGGAACTGGAAACACCATATATTTT.